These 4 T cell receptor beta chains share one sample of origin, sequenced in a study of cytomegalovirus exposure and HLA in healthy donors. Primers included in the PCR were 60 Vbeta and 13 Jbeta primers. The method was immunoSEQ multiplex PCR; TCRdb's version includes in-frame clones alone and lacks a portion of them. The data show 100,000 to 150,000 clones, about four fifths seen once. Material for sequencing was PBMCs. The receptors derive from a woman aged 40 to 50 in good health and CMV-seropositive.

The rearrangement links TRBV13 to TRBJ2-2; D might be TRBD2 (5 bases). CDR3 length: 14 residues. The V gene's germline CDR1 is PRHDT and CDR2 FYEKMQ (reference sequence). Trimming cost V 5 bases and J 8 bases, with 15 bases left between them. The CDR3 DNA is TGTGCCAGCAGCCACCGAACTAGGCCAGGGGAGCTGTTTTTT. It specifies CASSHRTRPGELFF.

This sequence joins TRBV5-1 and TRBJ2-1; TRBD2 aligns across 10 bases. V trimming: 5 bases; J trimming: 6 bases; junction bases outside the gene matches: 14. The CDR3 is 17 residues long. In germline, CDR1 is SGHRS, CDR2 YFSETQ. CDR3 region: CASRDVPGTSDPNEQFF. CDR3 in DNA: TGCGCCAGCAGAGACGTACCCGGGACTAGCGATCCCAATGAGCAGTTCTTC.

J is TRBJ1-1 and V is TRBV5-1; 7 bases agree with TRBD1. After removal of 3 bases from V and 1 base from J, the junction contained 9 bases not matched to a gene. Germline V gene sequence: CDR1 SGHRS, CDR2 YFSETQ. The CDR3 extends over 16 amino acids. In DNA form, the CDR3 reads TGCGCCAGCAGCTCGGGACAGAGGTATGAGAACACTGAAGCTTTCTTT. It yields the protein CASSSGQRYENTEAFF.

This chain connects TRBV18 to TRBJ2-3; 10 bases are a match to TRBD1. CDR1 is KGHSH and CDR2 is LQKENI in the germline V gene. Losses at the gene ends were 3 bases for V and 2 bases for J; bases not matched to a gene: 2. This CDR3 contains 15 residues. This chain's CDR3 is CASSPGQGTTDTQYF. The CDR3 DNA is TGTGCCAGCTCACCGGGACAGGGGACCACAGATACGCAGTATTTT.